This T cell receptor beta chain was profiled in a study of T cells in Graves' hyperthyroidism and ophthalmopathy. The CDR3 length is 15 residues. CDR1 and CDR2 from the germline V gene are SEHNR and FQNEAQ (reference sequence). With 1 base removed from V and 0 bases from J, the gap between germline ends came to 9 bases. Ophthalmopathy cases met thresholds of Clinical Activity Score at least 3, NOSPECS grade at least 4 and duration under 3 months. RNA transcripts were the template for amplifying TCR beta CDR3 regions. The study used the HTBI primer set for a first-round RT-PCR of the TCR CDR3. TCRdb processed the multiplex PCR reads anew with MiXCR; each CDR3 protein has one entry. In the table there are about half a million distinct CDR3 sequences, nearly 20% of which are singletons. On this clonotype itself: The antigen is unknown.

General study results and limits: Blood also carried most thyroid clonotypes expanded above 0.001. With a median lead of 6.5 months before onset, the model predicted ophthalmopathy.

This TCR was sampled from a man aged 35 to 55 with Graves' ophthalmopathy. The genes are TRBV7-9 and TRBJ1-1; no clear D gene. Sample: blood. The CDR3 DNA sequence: TGTGCCAGCAGCTTAGTGCAGATGATGAACACTGAAGCTTTCTTT. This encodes CASSLVQMMNTEAFF. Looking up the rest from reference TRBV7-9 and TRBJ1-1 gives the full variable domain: DTGVSQNPRHKITKRGQNVTFRCDPISEHNRLYWYRQTLGQGPEFLTYFQNEAQLEKSRLLSDRFSAERPKGSFSTLEIQRTEQGDSAMYLCASSLVQMMNTEAFFGQGTRLTVV.